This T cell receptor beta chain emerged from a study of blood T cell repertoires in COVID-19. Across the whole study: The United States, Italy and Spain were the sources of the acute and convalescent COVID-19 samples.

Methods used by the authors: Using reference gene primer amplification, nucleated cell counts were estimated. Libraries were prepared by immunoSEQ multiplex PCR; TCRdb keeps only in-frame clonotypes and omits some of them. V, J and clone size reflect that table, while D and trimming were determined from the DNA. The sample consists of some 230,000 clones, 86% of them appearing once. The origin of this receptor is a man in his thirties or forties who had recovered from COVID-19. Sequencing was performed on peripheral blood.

The DNA for the CDR3 is TGTGCCAGCAGCACGAGAGGGCAGGATGCCGGATACGAGCAGTACTTC. This gives the protein CASSTRGQDAGYEQYF. V and J are TRBV7-8 and TRBJ2-7, with a weak D call TRBD2 (5 bases). Trimming removed 5 bases from V and 4 bases from J, with 21 bases in between. In germline, CDR1 is SGHVS, CDR2 FQNEAQ. The CDR3 is 16 amino acids.